The rows below give T cell receptor beta chains drawn from one sample of a study of regulatory T cells in long-lasting Graves disease. Using its own MiXCR run on the multiplex PCR reads, TCRdb lists one record per CDR3 protein. The table shows over 450,000 distinct CDR3 sequences, with around 12% occurring only once. This same sample was also part of a study on T cells in Graves' hyperthyroidism and ophthalmopathy.

This specimen consisted of peripheral blood mononuclear cells (PBMCs), obtained at new diagnosis, from a patient treated with antithyroid drugs. All receptors come from a woman in her twenties or thirties with Graves disease. The CDR3 runs from the conserved cysteine through the conserved F or W. Each record gives: D gene, V gene, clone size, J gene, CDR3 DNA, CDR3 protein. D genes are given only for firm matches. Only part of the rows carry a size: once, few, many, or a class if the clone is expanded.

d_gene: TRBD1
v_gene: TRBV19
abundance: -
j_gene: TRBJ1-1
CDR3nt: TGTGCCAGTAGTATGTCAGACAGGGGGAACACTGAAGCTTTCTTT
CDR3aa: CASSMSDRGNTEAFF

d_gene: TRBD1
v_gene: TRBV27
abundance: many
j_gene: TRBJ2-7
CDR3nt: TGTGCCAGCGGTCCGGGACAGGGGGCCTACGAGCAGTACTTC
CDR3aa: CASGPGQGAYEQYF

d_gene: -
v_gene: TRBV28
abundance: many
j_gene: TRBJ2-6
CDR3nt: TGTGCCAGCACCAGTATGGTAGCTGGGGCCAACGTCCTGACTTTC
CDR3aa: CASTSMVAGANVLTF

d_gene: TRBD1
v_gene: TRBV19
abundance: -
j_gene: TRBJ2-3
CDR3nt: TGTGCCAGTAGTATATACAGGGGCCGCTCCGGGACAGATACGCAGTATTTT
CDR3aa: CASSIYRGRSGTDTQYF

d_gene: TRBD2
v_gene: TRBV20-1
abundance: -
j_gene: TRBJ2-1
CDR3nt: TGCAGTGCTAGTCCACCGGGACTAGCGGGAATGAACGAGCAGTTCTTC
CDR3aa: CSASPPGLAGMNEQFF

d_gene: -
v_gene: TRBV20-1
abundance: many
j_gene: TRBJ1-4
CDR3nt: TGCAGTGCTAGAACATCGTTTCCGGAAAAACTGTTTTTT
CDR3aa: CSARTSFPEKLFF

d_gene: TRBD1
v_gene: TRBV20-1
abundance: -
j_gene: TRBJ1-4
CDR3nt: TGCAGTGCTAGAGACAGGGGGCTGGATGAAAAACTGTTTTTT
CDR3aa: CSARDRGLDEKLFF

d_gene: -
v_gene: TRBV28
abundance: many
j_gene: TRBJ2-3
CDR3nt: TGTGCCAGCAGTCTGCTTGTCGCCCGACCCAGCACAGATACGCAGTATTTT
CDR3aa: CASSLLVARPSTDTQYF

d_gene: -
v_gene: TRBV30
abundance: once
j_gene: TRBJ2-7
CDR3nt: TGTGCCTGGGGTATTTCCTACGATCAGTACTTC
CDR3aa: CAWGISYDQYF

d_gene: -
v_gene: TRBV18
abundance: -
j_gene: TRBJ1-1
CDR3nt: TGTGCCAGCTCACCACAGGGGAGCTCGGGGGGGAACACTGAAGCTTTCTTT
CDR3aa: CASSPQGSSGGNTEAFF

d_gene: -
v_gene: TRBV6-2/TRBV6-3
abundance: many
j_gene: TRBJ2-7
CDR3nt: TGTGCCAGCAGTTACTCCCAATTCTGGGGCCCGTCCTCCTACGAGCAGTACTTC
CDR3aa: CASSYSQFWGPSSYEQYF

d_gene: -
v_gene: TRBV5-6
abundance: many
j_gene: TRBJ2-1
CDR3nt: TGTGCCAGCAGCTTTTTGATCTCGCGCGCGAGGGGCAATGAGCAGTTCTTC
CDR3aa: CASSFLISRARGNEQFF

d_gene: -
v_gene: TRBV9
abundance: many
j_gene: TRBJ2-7
CDR3nt: TGTGCCAGCAGCGTAGACGGCGGAACCGAGCAGTACTTC
CDR3aa: CASSVDGGTEQYF

d_gene: -
v_gene: TRBV6-5
abundance: many
j_gene: TRBJ2-2
CDR3nt: TGTGCCAGCAGTTACAGGCAGAAGCGAACCGGGGAGCTGTTTTTT
CDR3aa: CASSYRQKRTGELFF

d_gene: -
v_gene: TRBV2
abundance: many
j_gene: TRBJ2-1
CDR3nt: TGTGCCAGCAGACCGTTAGCCTCGCTACAATACAATGAGCAGTTCTTC
CDR3aa: CASRPLASLQYNEQFF

d_gene: -
v_gene: TRBV4-1
abundance: many
j_gene: TRBJ1-1
CDR3nt: TGCGCCAGCAGCCGGAGGGGGGAGGACACTGAAGCTTTCTTT
CDR3aa: CASSRRGEDTEAFF

d_gene: -
v_gene: TRBV7-9
abundance: -
j_gene: TRBJ2-1
CDR3nt: TGTGCCAGCCCCGAAAGGAGCGCCCCGTTGGGTGAGCAGTTCTTC
CDR3aa: CASPERSAPLGEQFF

d_gene: -
v_gene: TRBV6-5
abundance: few
j_gene: TRBJ1-2
CDR3nt: TGTGCCAGCAGTTCCACCGGGACACCTACTAACTATGGCTACACCTTC
CDR3aa: CASSSTGTPTNYGYTF

d_gene: -
v_gene: TRBV28
abundance: many
j_gene: TRBJ2-5
CDR3nt: TGTGCCAGCAGTATTACTTGGGCCCAAGAGACCCAGTACTTC
CDR3aa: CASSITWAQETQYF

d_gene: TRBD1
v_gene: TRBV2
abundance: many
j_gene: TRBJ2-5
CDR3nt: TGTGCCAGCAGTGTTGACAGGGAAGGTTACGACGTCCAAGAGACCCAGTACTTC
CDR3aa: CASSVDREGYDVQETQYF

d_gene: TRBD2
v_gene: TRBV12-3/TRBV12-4
abundance: few
j_gene: TRBJ2-1
CDR3nt: TGTGCCAGCAGTTTAGCTGGTAGCGGGACGTCCCATGAGCAGTTCTTC
CDR3aa: CASSLAGSGTSHEQFF

d_gene: -
v_gene: TRBV19
abundance: -
j_gene: TRBJ2-1
CDR3nt: TGTGCCAGTAGTATAAGGTGGGACCAGCAGTTCTTC
CDR3aa: CASSIRWDQQFF

d_gene: -
v_gene: TRBV11-2
abundance: many
j_gene: TRBJ2-1
CDR3nt: TGTGCCAGCAGCTTATACCCCCGAGGCTCCTACAATGAGCAGTTCTTC
CDR3aa: CASSLYPRGSYNEQFF

d_gene: -
v_gene: TRBV12-3/TRBV12-4
abundance: many
j_gene: TRBJ1-1
CDR3nt: TGTGCCAGCAGTTTAGGACACAGGAGCATCAACATGAACACTGAAGCTTTCTTT
CDR3aa: CASSLGHRSINMNTEAFF

d_gene: -
v_gene: TRBV7-2
abundance: -
j_gene: TRBJ2-2
CDR3nt: TGTGCCAGCAGCCAACCCTACAGGGAGGACACCGGGGAGCTGTTTTTT
CDR3aa: CASSQPYREDTGELFF

d_gene: -
v_gene: TRBV4-2
abundance: few
j_gene: TRBJ1-2
CDR3nt: TGTGCCAGCAGCCTAGAAGGTGCAGGGTTGAACTATGGCTACACCTTC
CDR3aa: CASSLEGAGLNYGYTF

d_gene: -
v_gene: TRBV18
abundance: many
j_gene: TRBJ2-3
CDR3nt: TGTGCCAGCTCACCGCACAAGGGAGGAGATACGCAGTATTTT
CDR3aa: CASSPHKGGDTQYF

d_gene: TRBD2
v_gene: TRBV11-3
abundance: -
j_gene: TRBJ2-1
CDR3nt: TGTGCCAGCAGCTCTCCCCGGGACCGAAGGTCCGGGACTAAGTTTCAGGAGCAGTTCTTC
CDR3aa: CASSSPRDRRSGTKFQEQFF

d_gene: -
v_gene: TRBV6-2/TRBV6-3
abundance: many
j_gene: TRBJ2-3
CDR3nt: TGTGCCAGCAGTTTCCGGACAGAAGTACAAGTATTCACAGATACGCAGTATTTT
CDR3aa: CASSFRTEVQVFTDTQYF

d_gene: TRBD1
v_gene: TRBV11-3
abundance: -
j_gene: TRBJ2-1
CDR3nt: TGTGCCAGCAGCTTCTCAGGGGGCGTTGTCAATGAGCAGTTCTTC
CDR3aa: CASSFSGGVVNEQFF

d_gene: TRBD2
v_gene: TRBV7-8
abundance: -
j_gene: TRBJ2-5
CDR3nt: TGTGCCAGCAGCTCCGGGACTAGCCTAGAGACCCAGTACTTC
CDR3aa: CASSSGTSLETQYF

d_gene: -
v_gene: TRBV6-5
abundance: -
j_gene: TRBJ2-7
CDR3nt: TGTGCCAGCAGTTGGGACGGAACCTACGAGCAGTACTTC
CDR3aa: CASSWDGTYEQYF

d_gene: TRBD1
v_gene: TRBV2
abundance: many
j_gene: TRBJ2-7
CDR3nt: TGTGCCAGCAGTGACCATGGACAGGGCTACGAGCAGTACTTC
CDR3aa: CASSDHGQGYEQYF

d_gene: TRBD1
v_gene: TRBV5-1
abundance: -
j_gene: TRBJ1-4
CDR3nt: TGCGCCAACAGCTTACCGACAGGGACATGGAATGAAAAACTGTTTTTT
CDR3aa: CANSLPTGTWNEKLFF

d_gene: TRBD1
v_gene: TRBV2
abundance: many
j_gene: TRBJ2-7
CDR3nt: TGTGCCAGCAGCTGGACAGGGGGGTCCTACGAGCAGTACTTC
CDR3aa: CASSWTGGSYEQYF

d_gene: TRBD2
v_gene: TRBV2
abundance: many
j_gene: TRBJ2-1
CDR3nt: TGTGCCAGCAGCAGGACTAGAGAGAATGAGCAGTTCTTC
CDR3aa: CASSRTRENEQFF

d_gene: TRBD1
v_gene: TRBV15
abundance: many
j_gene: TRBJ2-1
CDR3nt: TGTGCCACCAGCGGTGACAGGGGGTATTACAATGAGCAGTTCTTC
CDR3aa: CATSGDRGYYNEQFF

d_gene: TRBD2
v_gene: TRBV29-1
abundance: many
j_gene: TRBJ2-1
CDR3nt: TGCAGCGTTGAAGAAGGACTAGTGGGTCGGATCTTC
CDR3aa: CSVEEGLVGRIF

d_gene: TRBD1
v_gene: TRBV18
abundance: -
j_gene: TRBJ2-3
CDR3nt: TGTGCCAGCTCAACCGGGACAGGGAGGAAAGATACGCAGTATTTT
CDR3aa: CASSTGTGRKDTQYF